This T cell receptor (beta chain) emerged from a study of metastatic and nonmetastatic thyroid tumors. In its sample, this clone was seen many times. The CDR3 runs to 13 residues. Germline lookup yields CDR1 ENHRY and CDR2 SYGVKD. Trimming at V came to 6 bases and at J to 5 bases, leaving 4 bases not matched to a gene. TCRdb re-called clones from the PCR reads using MiXCR. The sample contains 12,000 or so clones, 32% of which appear only once. None of the patients had undergone any treatment ahead of thyroid surgery. The chain combines TRBV10-3 with TRBJ2-5, with 9 bases lining up with TRBD1. The receptor's source is a female donor with papillary thyroid cancer or a benign thyroid nodule (not recorded which). Some clones in this sample may be carry-over from other donors' samples. The specimen was tumor tissue. CDR3 in DNA: TGTGCCATCAGGCAAGGACAGGGGGAGACCCAGTACTTC. This translates into CAIRQGQGETQYF.